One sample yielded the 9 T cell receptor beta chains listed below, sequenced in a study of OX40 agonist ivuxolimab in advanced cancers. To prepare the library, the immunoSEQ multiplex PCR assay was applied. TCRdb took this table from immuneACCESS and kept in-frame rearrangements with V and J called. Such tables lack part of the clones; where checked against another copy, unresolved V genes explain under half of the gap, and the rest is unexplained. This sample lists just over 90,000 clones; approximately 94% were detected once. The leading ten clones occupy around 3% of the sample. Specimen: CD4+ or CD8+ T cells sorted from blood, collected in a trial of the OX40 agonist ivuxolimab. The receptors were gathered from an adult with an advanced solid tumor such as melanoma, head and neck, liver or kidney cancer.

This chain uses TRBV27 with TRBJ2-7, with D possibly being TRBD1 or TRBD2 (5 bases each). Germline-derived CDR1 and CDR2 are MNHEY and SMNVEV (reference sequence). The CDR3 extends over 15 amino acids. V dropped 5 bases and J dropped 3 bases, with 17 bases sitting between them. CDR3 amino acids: CASSTPPGPYYEQYF. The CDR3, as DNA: TGTGCCAGCAGTACCCCTCCGGGGCCGTACTACGAGCAGTACTTC.

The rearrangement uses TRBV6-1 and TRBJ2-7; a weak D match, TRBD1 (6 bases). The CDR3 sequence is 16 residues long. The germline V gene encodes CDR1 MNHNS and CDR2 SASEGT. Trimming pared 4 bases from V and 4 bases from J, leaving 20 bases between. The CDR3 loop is CASSGDYREIRYEQYF. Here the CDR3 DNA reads TGTGCCAGCAGTGGGGATTACAGGGAAATTCGTTACGAGCAGTACTTC.

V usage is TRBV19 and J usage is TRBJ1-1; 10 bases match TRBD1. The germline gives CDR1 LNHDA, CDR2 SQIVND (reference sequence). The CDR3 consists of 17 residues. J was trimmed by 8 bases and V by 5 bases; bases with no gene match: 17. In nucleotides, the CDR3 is TGTGCCAGTAGTGAACGGACAGGGGGAATAGTTGGTCACGAAGCTTTCTTT. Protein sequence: CASSERTGGIVGHEAFF. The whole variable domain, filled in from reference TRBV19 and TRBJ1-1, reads DGGITQSPKYLFRKEGQNVTLSCEQNLNHDAMYWYRQDPGQGLRLIYYSQIVNDFQKGDIAEGYSVSREKKESFPLTVTSAQKNPTAFYLCASSERTGGIVGHEAFFGQGTRLTVV.

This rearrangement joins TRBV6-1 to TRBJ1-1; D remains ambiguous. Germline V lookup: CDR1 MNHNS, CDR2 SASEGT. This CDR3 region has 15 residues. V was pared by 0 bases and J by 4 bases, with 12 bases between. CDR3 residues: CASSEAHTGITEAFF. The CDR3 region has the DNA TGTGCCAGCAGTGAAGCTCACACCGGGATCACTGAAGCTTTCTTT.

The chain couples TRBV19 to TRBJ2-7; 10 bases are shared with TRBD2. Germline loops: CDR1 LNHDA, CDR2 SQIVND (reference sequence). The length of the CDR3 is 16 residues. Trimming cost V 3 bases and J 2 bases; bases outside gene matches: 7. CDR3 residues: CASSIGRTSGTYEQYF. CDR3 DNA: TGTGCCAGTAGTATCGGTCGGACTAGCGGAACCTACGAGCAGTACTTC.

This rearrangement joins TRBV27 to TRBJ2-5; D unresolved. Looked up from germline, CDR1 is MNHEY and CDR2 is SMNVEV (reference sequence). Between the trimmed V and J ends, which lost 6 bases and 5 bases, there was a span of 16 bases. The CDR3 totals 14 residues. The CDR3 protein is CASSPGTSGETQYF. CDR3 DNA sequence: TGTGCCAGCAGCCCCGGAACAAGTGGCGAGACCCAGTACTTC.

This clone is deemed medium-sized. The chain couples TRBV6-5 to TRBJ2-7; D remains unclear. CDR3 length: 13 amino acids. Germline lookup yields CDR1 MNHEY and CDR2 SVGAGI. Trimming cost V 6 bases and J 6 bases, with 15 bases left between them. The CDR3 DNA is TGTGCCAGCAGCCCCGGATTTCTGTTCGAGCAGTACTTC. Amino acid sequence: CASSPGFLFEQYF.

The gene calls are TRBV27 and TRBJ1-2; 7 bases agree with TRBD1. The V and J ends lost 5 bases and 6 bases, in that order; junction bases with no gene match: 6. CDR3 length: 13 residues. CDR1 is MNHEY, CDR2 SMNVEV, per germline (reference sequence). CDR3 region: CASSNRGGNGYTF. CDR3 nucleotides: TGTGCCAGCAGTAACAGGGGTGGAAATGGCTACACCTTC.

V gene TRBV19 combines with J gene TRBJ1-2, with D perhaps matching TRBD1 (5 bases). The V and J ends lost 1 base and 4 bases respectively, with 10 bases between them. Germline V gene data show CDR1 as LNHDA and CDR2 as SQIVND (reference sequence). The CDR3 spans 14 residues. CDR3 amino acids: CASSIGSGPYGYTF. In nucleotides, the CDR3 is TGTGCCAGTAGTATAGGGTCAGGGCCCTATGGCTACACCTTC. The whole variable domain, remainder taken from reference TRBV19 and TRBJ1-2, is DGGITQSPKYLFRKEGQNVTLSCEQNLNHDAMYWYRQDPGQGLRLIYYSQIVNDFQKGDIAEGYSVSREKKESFPLTVTSAQKNPTAFYLCASSIGSGPYGYTFGSGTRLTVV.